This T cell receptor beta chain was recorded in a study of blood T cell repertoires in COVID-19. Study-wide background: The origin of the acute and convalescent COVID-19 samples was the United States, Italy and Spain.

This CDR3 spans 16 amino acids. From germline, CDR1 is SEHNR and CDR2 FQNEAQ (reference sequence). The V and J ends lost 4 bases and 0 bases, in that order; junction bases with no gene match: 8. As processed by the authors: Scientists estimated how many nucleated cells there were by amplifying reference gene primers. Sequenced by immunoSEQ multiplex PCR; TCRdb stores in-frame clones only, minus some. V and J calls and clone size are given by that table; D and trimming were obtained from the DNA. This table has under 300,000 clones, approximately 80% appearing once. V is TRBV7-9 and J is TRBJ2-7, with 8 nucleotides matching TRBD1. Sequenced sample: peripheral blood. The TCR sequence derives from a middle-aged woman with active or convalescent COVID-19. The CDR3 spells CASSSDQGAVSYEQYF. CDR3 in DNA: TGTGCCAGCAGCTCAGACCAGGGGGCTGTCTCCTACGAGCAGTACTTC.